This T cell receptor (beta chain) was identified during a study of T cells in Graves' hyperthyroidism and ophthalmopathy (dated by TCRdb to about 2019). Background for the entire study: Peripheral blood samples were taken at initial diagnosis, before any treatment was given. In about 6 Graves' hyperthyroidism patients, the study also compared T-cell repertoires from thyroid tissue with T-cell repertoires from blood. Prospective prediction of ophthalmopathy was tested in an independent validation cohort consisting of roughly 19 hyperthyroidism patients and 17 patients who later progressed to ophthalmopathy. TCR Vbeta CDR3 sequencing of 120 to 150 peripheral blood samples (over 40 ophthalmopathy, under 80 hyperthyroidism and approximately 17 progressor patients) is reported in the paper. The 100 or so discovery patients were divided at random into training and test sets in a 7:3 ratio. A discovery cohort of about 96 patients, fewer than 50 with Graves' ophthalmopathy and 57 with stable Graves' hyperthyroidism, was used to find distinguishing TCR V-J signatures. Once sampling was done, hyperthyroidism patients were given methimazole at a starting dose of 30 mg daily, whereas ophthalmopathy patients were given high-dose intravenous methylprednisolone. Study-wide findings and limitations: In validation, progression to ophthalmopathy was predicted by the model with more than 65% sensitivity and roughly 76% specificity, a median of roughly six months before onset. A 13 V-J signature model separated ophthalmopathy from stable hyperthyroidism, with 87.88% sensitivity and around 84% specificity in cross-validation and 80%/75% in testing. Most expanded thyroid clonotypes (frequency above 0.001) were also detected in blood, suggesting blood repertoires may reflect thyroid immune responses. Sample size was not statistically predetermined, and blinding of investigators to group allocation was not performed.

Stable Graves' hyperthyroidism was defined as no progression to ophthalmopathy during 18 months of follow-up. Hyperthyroidism patients were aged 18 to 65 years and newly diagnosed, with disease duration of less than 2 months. Patients with uncontrolled infections, other autoimmune diseases, pregnancy or lactation were excluded. Diagnoses were established on the basis of clinical symptoms, serum thyroxine and TRAb, thyroid ultrasound, and orbital computed tomography. PBMCs were isolated from about 9.2 ml of fresh peripheral blood by Ficoll-Paque density gradient centrifugation. Total RNA was extracted using Trizol reagent, and RNA quality was assessed on an Agilent 2100 Bioanalyzer. Amplification of TCR beta CDR3 regions was carried out from RNA transcripts. For the first round of RT-PCR on the TCR CDR3, the HTBI primer set was used together with the Qiagen OneStep RT-PCR kit. Libraries were constructed in a second round of multiplex PCR, after which size selection and purification were carried out. Paired-end sequencing of the libraries was performed with 100 bp reads on an Illumina HiSeq2000. Regarding the original processing steps: SOAPnuke was used to process the raw data, throwing out any read that contained adapters or uncalled bases, had a mean Phred below 15, or lacked an exact constant-primer or identifier match. High-quality paired reads were merged with COPE v1.2.5, and unique nucleotide sequences were defined as clonotypes. Clonotypes were aligned to IMGT TRBV, TRBD and TRBJ reference segments using MiTCR v1.1. The analysis was restricted to V-J combinations with a frequency above 0.0001, which together covered about 99% of the repertoires. The TCS score was defined as F50 (clonal expansion) divided by E x V (chaos), with BLOSUM62-based TCRdist calculated between CDR3 peptides within each V-J. Welch's t-statistics and random forest reduced fewer than 600 V-J features to roughly 13, which were used in a naive Bayes classifier (R e1071). Clones were called with MiXCR by TCRdb after fastp trimmed the public reads at Q25, and only in-frame beta chains were retained. Rows with one shared CDR3 protein collapse into an entry with the most common genes and DNA. The V and J calls were determined by TCRdb, not by the authors. In this sample the table shows about 360,000 distinct CDR3 sequences, roughly 13% of which occur a single time. The leading ten clones occupy 9.2% of the sample.

The sample holds many counts of this clonotype. Its antigen has not been determined. No per-base quality is available; no much larger clone lies one base away. Sequencing was carried out using blood. This clonotype originated in a woman between 18 and 29 years old with Graves' hyperthyroidism.

The DNA sequence is TGTGCCAGCAGTTCGGACAGGGCCCTCACTGAAGCTTTCTTT. Translated, it reads CASSSDRALTEAFF. The chain links TRBV2 with TRBJ1-1, with 8 bases in between that match TRBD1. Looking up the germline V gene yields CDR1 SNHLY and CDR2 FYNNEI. From its cysteine to its phenylalanine, the CDR3 spans 14 amino acids. Kept here is only the CDR3 DNA, which spans 42 bases and is read in frame from base 1. The germline V end is reduced by 5 bases and the J end by 4 bases; junction bases left unmatched: 6.